This is a list of T cell receptor beta chains from one sample in a study of cytomegalovirus exposure and HLA in healthy donors. The assay was immunoSEQ multiplex PCR, and TCRdb's table has in-frame clones only and misses some. Among some 52,000 clones listed, around 70% were seen once. Sequencing was carried out using PBMCs. The receptors were gathered from a woman between 50 and 59 years old in good health and CMV-seronegative. Each CDR3 is given with its conserved first and last residue. The D gene is left open where the match is weak. Clone size is shown for a subset of rows, as once, few, many or a class of expanded clone.

D gene,J gene,V gene,clone size,CDR3 DNA,CDR3 protein
TRBD1,TRBJ2-1,TRBV2,-,TGTGCCACCGGGACAGGGCCCACCAATGAGCAGTTCTTC,CATGTGPTNEQFF
TRBD2,TRBJ2-1,TRBV7-8,-,TGTGCCAGCAGTTCGCCTCCCGCCGGGACTAGAAACAATGAGCAGTTCTTC,CASSSPPAGTRNNEQFF
-,TRBJ2-7,TRBV9,-,TGTGCCAGCAGCCCTCAGGACAGCATTCCCTACGAGCAGTACTTC,CASSPQDSIPYEQYF
TRBD1,TRBJ2-7,TRBV29-1,-,TGCAGCGCGGGACAGGGGGCCCACGAGCAGTACTTC,CSAGQGAHEQYF
-,TRBJ1-2,TRBV18,-,TGTGCCAGCTCACCGGAATCAAAGGGGAACTATGGCTACACCTTC,CASSPESKGNYGYTF
-,TRBJ2-5,TRBV4-2,-,TGTGCCAGCAGCCAAGAGCGGCAGACCCAGTACTTC,CASSQERQTQYF
TRBD2,TRBJ2-1,TRBV6-1,few,TGTGCCAGCTTAGCTACCGGGACTACCCGTGAGCAGTTCTTC,CASLATGTTREQFF
TRBD1,TRBJ2-7,TRBV27,-,TGTGCCAGCCGGGACAGGTTGCAGGAGTACGAGCAGTACTTC,CASRDRLQEYEQYF
-,TRBJ1-1,TRBV2,-,TGTGCCAGCAGTGAAGATGGAGGATCGAACACTGAAGCTTTCTTT,CASSEDGGSNTEAFF
TRBD2,TRBJ2-1,TRBV2,-,TGTGCCAGCCGGGGGCTAGCGGGTAACAATGAGCAGTTCTTC,CASRGLAGNNEQFF
-,TRBJ1-5,TRBV19,-,TGTGCCAGTAGCGATACAAGATACAGCAATCAGCCCCAGCATTTT,CASSDTRYSNQPQHF
-,TRBJ1-1,TRBV5-5,-,TGTGCCAGCAGCCTACTAGGAAATCCGAACACTGAAGCTTTCTTT,CASSLLGNPNTEAFF
TRBD2,TRBJ2-5,TRBV28,few,TGTGCCAGCAGTCCGTGGACTAGCGGGAGGGGGGAGACCCAGTACTTC,CASSPWTSGRGETQYF
TRBD2,TRBJ2-1,TRBV5-1,-,TGCGCCAGCAGCTTGGGACTAGCGGGCCGCAATGAGCAGTTCTTC,CASSLGLAGRNEQFF
TRBD1,TRBJ1-5,TRBV30,-,TGTGCCTGGAGCATACCAGGGGGCGGTCAGCCCCAGCATTTT,CAWSIPGGGQPQHF
TRBD1,TRBJ1-2,TRBV7-2,once,TGTGCCAGCAGCTTAGCGGTGGGACAGGGGTATGGCTACACCTTC,CASSLAVGQGYGYTF
-,TRBJ1-5,TRBV10-3,few,TGTGCCTCATGGGGGCCCCGGACGGAGCCCCAGCATTTT,CASWGPRTEPQHF
-,TRBJ2-1,TRBV10-3,-,TGTGCCATCAGTTCGGGAGCTCCCTACAATGAGCAGTTCTTC,CAISSGAPYNEQFF
-,TRBJ1-5,TRBV7-9,few,TGTGCCAGCAGCTTCAACAGGGATCAGCCCCAGCATTTT,CASSFNRDQPQHF
TRBD2,TRBJ2-2,TRBV7-6,-,TGTGCCAGCAGCTTGGAGTATGGCAGCGGGAACCCCGGGGAGCTGTTTTTT,CASSLEYGSGNPGELFF
TRBD1,TRBJ1-2,TRBV19,medium-sized,TGTGCCAGTAGTATATGGTTGGGACAGGGGGCCGACTATGGCTACACCTTC,CASSIWLGQGADYGYTF
-,TRBJ2-7,TRBV6-5,-,TGTGCCAGCAGTTCCTTCCCACAGAGCGAGCAGTACTTC,CASSSFPQSEQYF
-,TRBJ1-1,TRBV19,-,TGTGCCAGCAAACTAAAAGAGGGAGACACTGAAGCTTTCTTT,CASKLKEGDTEAFF
TRBD2,TRBJ2-1,TRBV10-3,once,TGTGCCATCAGTGACTCGGGAGGAGGTGACAATGAGCAGTTCTTC,CAISDSGGGDNEQFF
-,TRBJ2-2,TRBV6-1,-,TGTGCCAGCAGTGAAACGGGAACCGGGGAGCTGTTTTTT,CASSETGTGELFF
TRBD2,TRBJ2-1,TRBV4-2,-,TGTGCCAGCAGCCAAGATCAAGGACTAGCGGGGGGCCGGGTGGATGAGCAGTTCTTC,CASSQDQGLAGGRVDEQFF
TRBD1,TRBJ2-1,TRBV6-1,-,TGTGCCAGCAGACAGAGGGGACAGGGTTTGCATGAGCAGTTCTTC,CASRQRGQGLHEQFF
TRBD2,TRBJ2-3,TRBV4-2,-,TGTGCCAGCAGCCAAGTCGGGCGGGGGGGCACAGATACGCAGTATTTT,CASSQVGRGGTDTQYF
-,TRBJ2-7,TRBV15,-,TGTGCCACCAGCAAGACTGGGGAGCAGTACTTC,CATSKTGEQYF